The clone carrying this TCR beta chain came up a few times. Its antigen is not identified. What was amplified from RNA transcripts were TCR beta CDR3 regions. RT-PCR in the first round (using the HTBI primer set) targeted the TCR CDR3. TCRdb reprocessed the multiplex PCR reads via MiXCR and lists one record per CDR3 protein. In the table there are fewer than 250,000 distinct CDR3 sequences, approximately 17% of which are singletons. This entry belongs to a study of T cells in Graves' hyperthyroidism and ophthalmopathy. As for the study in general: Pretreatment peripheral blood was obtained at initial diagnosis.

Per the germline V gene, CDR1 is SEHNR and CDR2 is FQNEAQ (reference sequence). Trimming took 4 bases from V and 1 from J, leaving 11 bases between them. The CDR3 has 15 residues. Study observations and caveats: Ophthalmopathy got predicted by the model a median approximately 6 months before its onset. Most expanded thyroid clonotypes above 0.001 recurred in blood.

Graves' hyperthyroidism qualified as stable when ophthalmopathy did not progress within 18 months. The rearrangement links TRBV7-9 to TRBJ2-1; no firm D call. The TCR sequence derives from a man aged 50 to 60 with Graves' hyperthyroidism. Source material: blood. The CDR3: CASSSKGLSYNEQFF. As DNA, the CDR3 is TGTGCCAGCAGCTCTAAGGGATTATCCTACAATGAGCAGTTCTTC.